The rows below give T cell receptor beta chains drawn from one sample of a study of radiation and T cells in renal cell carcinoma. Sequencing was performed with immunoSEQ multiplex PCR; in TCRdb, only in-frame clones are kept and a portion is missing. The table records approximately 110,000 clones, approximately 80% of them present only once. The starting material was blood, obtained from a patient whose treatment included radiotherapy and nephrectomy. These receptors were collected from a woman aged 55-70 years with renal cell carcinoma. The conserved cysteine and the conserved F or W are not part of the CDR3 here.

v_gene	j_gene	CDR3aa
TRBV28	TRBJ2-2	ATSGKGSWPGELF
TRBV7-2	TRBJ2-3	ASSLDAGASTDTQY
TRBV29-1	TRBJ2-1	SAQGLRAYNEQF
TRBV9	TRBJ2-2	ASSVGGTNTGELF
TRBV19	TRBJ2-6	ASSIDRLGANVLT
TRBV19	TRBJ2-4	ASSIWGNIQY
TRBV5-1	TRBJ2-2	ASSLTGTVNTGELF
TRBV5-1	TRBJ2-7	ASSKGQIRGQGTYEQY
TRBV5-6	TRBJ2-1	ASSSDRGINEQF
TRBV4-3	TRBJ1-1	ASSQGPTEAF
TRBV7-3	TRBJ1-6	ASSFGGPGGSPLH
TRBV7-2	TRBJ2-3	ASIQHLGGNTDTQY
TRBV5-1	TRBJ1-3	ASSQDSSGNTIY
TRBV7-6	TRBJ1-6	ASSSSPGGGNNSPLH
TRBV19	TRBJ1-2	ASSTYLSQGDYGYT
TRBV19	TRBJ1-6	ASSAPHGEGDNSPLH
TRBV2	TRBJ2-3	ASSAEVGDRTNTQY
TRBV19	TRBJ2-5	ASTDRGKETQY
TRBV19	TRBJ1-1	ASSAPPGDRYTEAF
TRBV4-2	TRBJ1-2	ASSQEFGQESYGYT
TRBV6-1	TRBJ1-2	ASRERDSTPYGYT
TRBV6-1	TRBJ2-1	ASTFTGLPQQF
TRBV28	TRBJ2-3	ASSLSLALSTDTQY
TRBV19	TRBJ1-1	ASSIVGQLNTEAF
TRBV7-7	TRBJ1-1	ASSLHPPPFQTEAF
TRBV28	TRBJ1-2	ASSPLRKNYGYT
TRBV5-1	TRBJ2-1	ASSLGQRAGEQF
TRBV5-5	TRBJ2-5	ASSEDLAGAYTETQY
TRBV19	TRBJ2-1	ASSIKGGGLYNEQF
TRBV6-6	TRBJ1-1	ASRGALNTEAF
TRBV11-2	TRBJ1-2	ASSLLGTDYGYT
TRBV10-3	TRBJ1-1	AISGTGRNTEAF
TRBV5-1	TRBJ1-2	ASSLGTGDAYGYT
TRBV5-1	TRBJ1-2	ASSSLTAPDGYT
TRBV19	TRBJ1-2	ASSADRGTNYGYT
TRBV20-1	TRBJ1-1	SARKDREAF
TRBV5-5	TRBJ2-5	ASSFLGGETQY
TRBV7-9	TRBJ1-2	ASSFEVGYT